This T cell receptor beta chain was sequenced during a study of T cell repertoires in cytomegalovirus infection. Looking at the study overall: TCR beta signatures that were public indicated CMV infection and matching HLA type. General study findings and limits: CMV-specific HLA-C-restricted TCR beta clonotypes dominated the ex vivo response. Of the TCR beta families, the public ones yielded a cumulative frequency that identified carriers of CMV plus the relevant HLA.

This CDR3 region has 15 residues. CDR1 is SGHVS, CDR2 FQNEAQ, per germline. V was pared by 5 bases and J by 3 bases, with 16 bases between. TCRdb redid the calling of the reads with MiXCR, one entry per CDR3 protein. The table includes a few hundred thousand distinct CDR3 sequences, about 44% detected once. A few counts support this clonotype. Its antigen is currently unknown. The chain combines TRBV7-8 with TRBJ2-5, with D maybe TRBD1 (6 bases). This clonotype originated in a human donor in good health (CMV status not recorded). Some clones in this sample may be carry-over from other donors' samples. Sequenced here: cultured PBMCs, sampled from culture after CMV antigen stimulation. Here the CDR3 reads CASSRYTGREETQYF. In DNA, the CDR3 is TGTGCCAGCAGCCGATATACAGGGCGGGAAGAGACCCAGTACTTC.